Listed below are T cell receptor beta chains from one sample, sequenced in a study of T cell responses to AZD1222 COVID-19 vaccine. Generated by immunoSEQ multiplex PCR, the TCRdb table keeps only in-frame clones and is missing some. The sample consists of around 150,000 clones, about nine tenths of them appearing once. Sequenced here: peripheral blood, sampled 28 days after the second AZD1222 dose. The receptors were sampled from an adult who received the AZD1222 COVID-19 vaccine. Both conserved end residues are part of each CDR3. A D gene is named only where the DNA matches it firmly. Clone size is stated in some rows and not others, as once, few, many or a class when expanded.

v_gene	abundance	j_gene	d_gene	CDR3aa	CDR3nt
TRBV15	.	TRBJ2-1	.	CATSRDIGAEAKNEQFF	TGTGCCACCAGCAGAGATATCGGGGCGGAAGCAAAAAATGAGCAGTTCTTC
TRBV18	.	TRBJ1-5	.	CASSPVGANQPQHF	TGTGCCAGCTCACCAGTGGGGGCTAATCAGCCCCAGCATTTT
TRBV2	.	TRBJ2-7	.	CASSGTGTKRVHEQYF	TGTGCCAGCAGTGGGACCGGGACAAAGAGGGTCCACGAGCAGTACTTC
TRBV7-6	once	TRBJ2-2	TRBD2	CASSLAGGPSGELFF	TGTGCCAGCAGCCTAGCGGGGGGGCCATCCGGGGAGCTGTTTTTT
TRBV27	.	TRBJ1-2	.	CASSLRGNGYTF	TGTGCCAGCAGTTTACGGGGGAATGGCTACACCTTC
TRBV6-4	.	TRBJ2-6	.	CASSVPGPHVLTF	TGTGCCAGCAGTGTCCCGGGCCCCCACGTCCTGACTTTC
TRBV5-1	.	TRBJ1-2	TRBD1	CASSLAVTGAPTF	TGCGCCAGCAGCTTGGCCGTGACAGGGGCCCCCACCTTC
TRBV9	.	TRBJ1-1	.	CASSVVGSPRAFF	TGTGCCAGCAGCGTAGTGGGTAGTCCGAGAGCTTTCTTT
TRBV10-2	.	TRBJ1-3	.	CASRGGGRSGNTIYF	TGCGCCAGCAGGGGGGGAGGACGATCCGGAAACACCATATATTTT
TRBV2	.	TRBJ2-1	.	CASSEGLEGEQFF	TGTGCCAGCAGTGAAGGACTAGAAGGAGAGCAGTTCTTC
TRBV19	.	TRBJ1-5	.	CASEDSWDGNQPQHF	TGTGCCTCAGAGGACAGCTGGGATGGCAATCAGCCCCAGCATTTT
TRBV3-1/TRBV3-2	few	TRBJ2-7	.	CASSQRGQIYEQYF	TGTGCCAGCAGCCAGAGAGGCCAGATCTACGAGCAGTACTTC
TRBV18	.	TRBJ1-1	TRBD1	CASSSQGQGPEAFF	TGTGCCAGCTCATCACAGGGACAGGGCCCAGAAGCTTTCTTT
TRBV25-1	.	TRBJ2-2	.	CASRMRGTGELFF	TGTGCCAGCAGGATGAGGGGTACCGGGGAGCTGTTTTTT
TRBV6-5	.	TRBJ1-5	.	CASRFGREGQPQHF	TGTGCCAGCAGGTTCGGGAGGGAGGGTCAGCCCCAGCATTTT
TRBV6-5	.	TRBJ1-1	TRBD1	CASSSEQGGVNTEAFF	TGTGCCAGCAGTTCAGAACAGGGGGGCGTGAACACTGAAGCTTTCTTT
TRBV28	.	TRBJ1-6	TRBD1	CASSLFQGVRSPLHF	TGTGCCAGCAGTTTATTTCAGGGGGTCCGCTCACCCCTCCACTTT
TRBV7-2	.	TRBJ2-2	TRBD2	CASSLVASGGAGTGELFF	TGTGCCAGCAGCTTAGTCGCTAGCGGGGGGGCCGGCACCGGGGAGCTGTTTTTT
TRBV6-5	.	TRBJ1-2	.	CASRVAAGDGYTF	TGTGCCAGCAGAGTGGCAGCCGGTGATGGCTACACCTTC
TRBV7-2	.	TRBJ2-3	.	CASSRFGRTDTQYF	TGTGCCAGCAGCCGGTTTGGGCGAACAGATACGCAGTATTTT
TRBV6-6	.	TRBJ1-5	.	CASSYRERQPQHF	TGTGCCAGCAGTTACAGGGAGCGTCAGCCCCAGCATTTT
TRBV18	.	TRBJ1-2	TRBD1	CASSLSAGQGAYGYTF	TGTGCCAGCTCACTCAGCGCGGGACAGGGGGCTTACGGCTACACCTTC